The clone carrying this T cell receptor beta chain appeared a few times. The antigen remains unidentified. The CDR3 runs 18 residues. The V and J ends lost 7 bases and 2 bases respectively, with 29 bases between them. CDR1 DFQATT and CDR2 SNEGSKA come from the germline V gene (reference sequence). MiXCR was run by TCRdb on the 5' RACE reads, yielding one entry per CDR3 protein. The table has 44,000 or so distinct CDR3 sequences, roughly 9% seen once. This sample is drawn from a study of T-cell memory formation after mild COVID-19. Study-wide context: Most TCR clusters belonged to a single donor. General study results and limits: Detection of some responders pre-infection suggested pre-existing cross-reactive memory T cells participated.

The sequenced material came from PBMCs or a T cell subset sorted from them (not recorded which). The chain uses TRBV20-1 and TRBJ2-5; tentatively, D is TRBD1 or TRBD2 (5 bases each). The receptor's source is an adult woman who had mild COVID-19 (a few samples of this study predate the infection). Cell type and time point are not known. CDR3 protein: CSVARYQTQRGPQETQYF. CDR3 DNA sequence: TGCAGTGTCGCGCGATACCAAACACAACGGGGCCCACAAGAGACCCAGTACTTC.